These 24 T cell receptor beta chains share one sample of origin, sequenced in a study of T cell clonality in common variable immunodeficiency. Using immunoSEQ multiplex PCR, the repertoire was profiled, and TCRdb retains in-frame clones only, with some absent. This repertoire lists about 33,000 clones without singletons; approximately 4% sits in the top ten. Material for sequencing was peripheral blood mononuclear cells. Receptors were obtained from a person between 18 and 70 years old in good health.

To note about this clone: The observed sequence ends 3 residues before the CDR3 terminus, with the missing tail filled in from the germline J gene. The rearrangement joins TRBV5-6 to TRBJ2-2; 9 bases fit TRBD1. This CDR3 region has 15 residues. The germline gives CDR1 SGHDT, CDR2 YYEEEE. The CDR3 protein is CASSQGQGLNSPLFF. Incomplete CDR3 DNA: TGTGCCAGCAGCCAGGGACAGGGCCTGAATTCACCG. Full variable domain (rest looked up from reference TRBV5-6 and TRBJ2-2): DAGVTQSPTHLIKTRGQQVTLRCSPKSGHDTVSWYQQALGQGPQFIFQYYEEEERQRGNFPDRFSGHQFPNYSSELNVNALLLGDSALYLCASSQGQGLNSPLFFGEGSRLTVL.

There are a few counts of this clone. This may stem from a read error, because a much larger clone lies one nucleotide away. The sequence runs out 3 residues before the end of the CDR3; the remainder is reconstructed from the germline J gene. The chain uses TRBV6-1 and TRBJ1-1, with D possibly matching TRBD1 (5 bases). This CDR3 is built from 14 residues. CDR1 is MNHNS, CDR2 SASEGT, per germline. The part of the CDR3 DNA that was read is TGTGCCAGCAGTGAAAGACAGTTGAACACGGAA. It codes for CASSERQLNTE. The full CDR3 reads CASSERQLNTEAFF.

About this clone itself: Read data end 3 residues before the CDR3 end; the end is taken from the germline J gene. This chain connects TRBV20-1 to TRBJ2-1; unclear D gene. The germline gives CDR1 DFQATT, CDR2 SNEGSKA (reference sequence). Trimming removed 2 bases from V and 5 bases from J, with 10 bases in between. CDR3 length: 13 amino acids. This chain's CDR3 is CSARSAQHNEQFF. The CDR3 bases that were read are TGCAGTGCTAGATCTGCGCAACACAATGAG.

This clone was counted at least ten times. The CDR3 sequence is CASSGGSGNVETQYF. CDR3 DNA, as far as it was read: TGCGCCAGCAGTGGTGGTAGCGGGAATGTGGAGACC. The rearrangement uses TRBV10-1 and TRBJ2-5; 8 nucleotides line up with TRBD2. With the read ending 3 residues before the CDR3 end, the germline J gene is used to fill in that end. The V and J ends lost 4 bases and 5 bases, in that order; junction bases with no gene match: 9. Germline V gives CDR1 WNHNN, CDR2 SYGVQD (reference sequence). The CDR3 has 15 amino acids.

The part of the CDR3 DNA that was read is TGCGCCAGCAGCTGGACTAGCAATGAG. Amino acid sequence: CASSWTSNE. The entire CDR3 sequence reads CASSWTSNEQFF. The chain joins TRBV5-1 to TRBJ2-1; 7 bases are a match to TRBD2. Read coverage stops 3 residues before the CDR3 terminus; the germline J gene supplies the remainder. Trimming removed 3 bases from V and 6 bases from J; junction bases left unmatched: 0. Per the germline V gene, CDR1 is SGHRS and CDR2 is YFSETQ. The CDR3 length is 12 residues.

This clone showed up many times. The observed sequence ends 3 residues before the CDR3 terminus, with the missing tail filled in from the germline J gene. The chain couples TRBV6-1 to TRBJ2-7; 9 bases map to TRBD2. The ends lost 2 bases at V and 2 bases at J; junction bases unmatched: 7. The CDR3 length is 16 residues. In germline, CDR1 is MNHNS, CDR2 SASEGT. CDR3 sequence reads: CASSEYGSGRPYEQYF. Incomplete CDR3 DNA: TGTGCCAGCAGTGAATACGGTAGCGGGAGACCCTACGAG.

This clone was found many times. The read stops 3 residues short of the end of the CDR3; the missing end is completed from the germline J gene. The chain couples TRBV5-1 to TRBJ1-2, with TRBD1 matching over 9 bases. This CDR3 has 13 amino acids. Germline CDR1 and CDR2: SGHRS and YFSETQ. The CDR3 sequence: CASSPGTGRGYTF. Incomplete CDR3 DNA: TGCGCCAGCAGCCCCGGGACAGGGAGGGGC.

The table lists this clone with many counts. The read is 3 residues too short to cover the CDR3 end, so that end is filled in from the germline J gene. The chain couples TRBV7-8 to TRBJ1-2; 7 bases align to TRBD1. CDR3 length equals 12 residues. CDR1 is SGHVS and CDR2 is FQNEAQ in the germline V gene. This CDR3 is CASSGGGGSYTF. The DNA read from the CDR3 is TGTGCCAGCAGCGGAGGGGGCGGGAGC.

This clone has ten or more counts. The read halts 3 residues ahead of the CDR3 end, with the missing end drawn from the germline J gene. The V and J genes are TRBV5-1 and TRBJ2-1; TRBD1 agrees at 8 bases. Unmatched junction bases numbered 4, after V lost 0 bases and J lost 2 bases. Germline CDR1 SGHRS, CDR2 YFSETQ. There are 16 residues in the CDR3. The sequenced CDR3 bases are TGCGCCAGCAGCTTGGAGCCGACAGGGGCCTACAATGAG. Residues: CASSLEPTGAYNE. The complete CDR3 reads CASSLEPTGAYNEQFF.

This clone was detected many times. The CDR3 goes on 3 residues after the read ends, and that part is filled in from the germline J gene. The rearrangement links TRBV30 to TRBJ2-7; 8 bases are a match to TRBD1. Germline V gives CDR1 GTSNPN, CDR2 SVGIG (reference sequence). V shed 1 base and J 0 bases; nucleotides not matched to a gene: 8. The CDR3 extends over 16 amino acids. CDR3 DNA (partial): TGTGCCTGGAGTGCACGAAGGGACAGGAGCTCCTACGAG. It encodes CAWSARRDRSSYE. Given in full, the CDR3 is CAWSARRDRSSYEQYF.

Details on this clone: The read finishes 3 residues shy of the CDR3 end, and the germline J gene is used to complete it. V gene TRBV19 combines with J gene TRBJ2-1; D is perhaps TRBD2 (5 bases). Germline V gene sequence: CDR1 LNHDA, CDR2 SQIVND (reference sequence). Trimming pared 5 bases from V and 6 bases from J, leaving 14 bases between. There are 14 residues in the CDR3. CDR3 protein: CASSAFLAGNEQFF. CDR3 DNA (partial): TGTGCCAGTAGTGCCTTCCTCGCGGGCAATGAG.

In its sample, this clone was seen many times. The read gets to within 3 residues of the CDR3 end, and the germline J gene fills in the rest. The rearrangement joins TRBV19 to TRBJ1-3; D possibly corresponds to TRBD1 (5 bases). The germline CDR1 and CDR2 sequences are LNHDA and SQIVND (reference sequence). Trimming left V 10 bases short and J 5 bases short, with 21 bases between. The CDR3 spans 15 residues. The CDR3 sequence is CATMTDSFFRNTIYF. Partial CDR3 DNA: TGTGCCACTATGACAGATTCCTTCTTTCGAAACACC.

Comments on this clone: The sequenced fragment ends 3 residues before the CDR3 boundary, so the rest is inferred from the germline J gene. V gene TRBV7-9 combines with J gene TRBJ2-5, with TRBD2 matching 10 bases. Germline CDR1 reads SEHNR; CDR2 reads FQNEAQ (reference sequence). The CDR3 loop spans 12 amino acids. Trimming cost V 10 bases and J 3 bases; bases outside gene matches: 2. Incomplete CDR3 DNA: TGTGCCACCGGGACTAGCGAAGAGACC. It translates to CATGTSEET. The complete CDR3 protein is CATGTSEETQYF.

This clone was seen more than once but under ten times. The read terminates 3 residues ahead of where the CDR3 ends, so the germline J gene completes it. The rearrangement links TRBV5-1 to TRBJ2-2; D may be TRBD1 (7 bases). The CDR3 is made up of 16 amino acids. In germline, CDR1 is SGHRS, CDR2 YFSETQ. The CDR3 reads CASSLAEGAANEKLFF. CDR3 DNA, as far as it was read: TGCGCCAGCAGCTTGGCGGAGGGGGCGGCTAATGAAAAG.

This clone was counted at least ten times. From the germline J gene comes the end of the CDR3, since the read stops 3 residues before it. This chain joins TRBV5-1 and TRBJ2-2; 10 bases align to TRBD2. Unmatched junction bases numbered 3, after V lost 2 bases and J lost 5 bases. The CDR3 extends over 15 amino acids. The germline V gene encodes CDR1 SGHRS and CDR2 YFSETQ. The chain's CDR3 is CASSFSGGKTGELFF. The covered CDR3 bases are TGCGCCAGCAGCTTTAGCGGGGGGAAGACCGGGGAG.

This clone was detected ten times or more. The read comes to an end 3 residues before the CDR3 does, leaving the germline J gene to fill in the end. Additional DNA sequences in this sample encode the identical CDR3. This chain joins TRBV5-1 and TRBJ1-1, with TRBD1 matching 7 bases. J gave up 4 bases and V 0 bases, and 0 bases lay outside the gene matches. CDR1 SGHRS and CDR2 YFSETQ come from the germline V gene. The CDR3 totals 13 residues. The part of the CDR3 DNA that was read is TGCGCCAGCAGCTTGGACAGGGGCACTGAA. Translated: CASSLDRGTE. The full CDR3 protein is CASSLDRGTEAFF.

This clone was detected many times. The read terminates 3 residues ahead of where the CDR3 ends, so the germline J gene completes it. The gene calls are TRBV18 and TRBJ1-4; possible D gene TRBD1, 5 bases. Germline lookup yields CDR1 KGHSH and CDR2 LQKENI. Between the trimmed V and J ends, which lost 2 bases and 6 bases, there was a span of 13 bases. CDR3 length equals 15 residues. The CDR3 spells CASSPSSRVDEKLFF. The sequenced CDR3 bases are TGTGCCAGCTCACCATCCTCCAGGGTCGATGAAAAA.

This clone was seen a few times. Being one base from a much bigger clone, this may be a read error. CDR3 in amino acids: CASSLGLAGGSTDTQYF. Partial CDR3 DNA: TGCGCCAGCAGCTTGGGGCTAGCGGGGGGGAGCACAGATACC. This chain uses TRBV5-1 with TRBJ2-5, with 12 bases matching TRBD2. Read data end 3 residues before the CDR3 end; the end is taken from the germline J gene. The CDR3 consists of 17 residues. Germline values: CDR1 SGHRS, CDR2 YFSETQ.

This clone appeared a few times. The read ends 3 residues before the CDR3 terminus; that terminus is restored from the germline J gene. The chain recombines TRBV7-6 with TRBJ2-2, with TRBD1 identical over 9 bases. V gave up 3 bases and J gave up 0 bases; unmatched junction bases: 2. Germline lookup yields CDR1 SGHVS and CDR2 FNYEAQ. The CDR3 runs to 16 residues. This CDR3 is CASSFRQGANTGELFF. The sequenced part of the CDR3 DNA is TGTGCCAGCAGCTTTCGACAGGGGGCGAACACCGGGGAG. Full variable domain (outside the CDR3, taken from reference TRBV7-6 and TRBJ2-2): GAGVSQSPRYKVTKRGQDVALRCDPISGHVSLYWYRQALGQGPEFLTYFNYEAQQDKSGLPNDRFSAERPEGSISTLTIQRTEQRDSAMYRCASSFRQGANTGELFFGEGSRLTVL.

This clone was detected many times. The read gets to within 3 residues of the CDR3 end, and the germline J gene fills in the rest. The rearrangement links TRBV5-1 to TRBJ1-1; possibly TRBD1 for D (6 bases). Germline V lookup: CDR1 SGHRS, CDR2 YFSETQ. This CDR3 comprises 15 residues. Trimming pared 0 bases from V and 5 bases from J, leaving 14 bases between. CDR3 region: CASSLGGGGGTEAFF. The sequenced part of the CDR3 DNA is TGCGCCAGCAGCTTGGGGGGTGGAGGGGGAACTGAA.

With regard to this clone: The read terminates 3 residues before the CDR3 end, so the remaining end is supplied by the germline J gene. The V gene is TRBV19, the J gene TRBJ1-1; D is undetermined. Germline loops: CDR1 LNHDA, CDR2 SQIVND (reference sequence). CDR3 length equals 14 residues. The CDR3 loop reads CASSIAENTGEAFF. The CDR3 DNA, read in part, is TGTGCCAGTAGTATTGCAGAGAACACCGGGGAG.

This clone was seen many times. The sequenced CDR3 bases are TGCAGTGCTAGGACTCCAGGGGGGAATGAAAAA. It specifies CSARTPGGNEK. The entire CDR3 reads CSARTPGGNEKLFF. The chain recombines TRBV20-1 with TRBJ1-4; TRBD1 aligns across 7 bases. The read gets to within 3 residues of the CDR3 end, and the germline J gene fills in the rest. The germline CDR1 and CDR2 sequences are DFQATT and SNEGSKA (reference sequence). The CDR3 has 14 residues. With 3 bases clipped from V and 5 bases from J, the junction kept 6 bases outside the gene matches.

About this clone: The CDR3 goes on 3 residues after the read ends, and that part is filled in from the germline J gene. The chain employs TRBV2 and TRBJ2-7, with 11 bases aligning to TRBD2. V lost 4 bases, J lost 3 bases, and 5 bases stayed unmatched. The CDR3 contains 15 residues. The germline gives CDR1 SNHLY, CDR2 FYNNEI. CDR3 loop: CASSGPGTSGYEQYF. CDR3 bases read: TGTGCCAGCAGTGGACCCGGGACTAGCGGCTACGAG.

The sample holds many counts of this clone. The CDR3 goes on 3 residues after the read ends, and that part is filled in from the germline J gene. The V gene is TRBV5-4, the J gene TRBJ2-7, with 12 bases matching TRBD2. The CDR3 sequence is 15 residues long. With V trimmed by 2 bases and J by 2 bases, 2 bases remained unmatched. CDR1 is SGHNT and CDR2 is YYREEE in the germline V gene (reference sequence). The CDR3 loop is CASSFGLAGTYEQYF. CDR3 DNA (partial): TGTGCCAGCAGCTTCGGACTAGCGGGGACCTACGAG.